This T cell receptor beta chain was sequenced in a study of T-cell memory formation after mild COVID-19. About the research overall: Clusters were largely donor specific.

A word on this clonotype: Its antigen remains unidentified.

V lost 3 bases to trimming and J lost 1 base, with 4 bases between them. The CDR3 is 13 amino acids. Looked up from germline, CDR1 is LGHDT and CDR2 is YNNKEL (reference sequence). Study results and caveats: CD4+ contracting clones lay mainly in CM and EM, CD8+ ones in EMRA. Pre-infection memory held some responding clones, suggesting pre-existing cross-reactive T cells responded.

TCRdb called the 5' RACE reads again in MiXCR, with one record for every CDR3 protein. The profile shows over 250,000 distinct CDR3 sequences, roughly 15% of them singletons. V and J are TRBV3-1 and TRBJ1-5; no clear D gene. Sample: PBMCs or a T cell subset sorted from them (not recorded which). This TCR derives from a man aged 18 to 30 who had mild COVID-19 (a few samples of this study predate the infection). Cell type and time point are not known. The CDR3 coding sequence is TGTGCCAGCAGCCATTTGAGCAATCAGCCCCAGCATTTT. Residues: CASSHLSNQPQHF.